These 19 T cell receptor beta chains were sequenced from one sample in a study of T-cell reconstitution after alpha-beta-depleted transplantation in children. Preparation of the TCRbeta library was carried out with unique molecular identifiers. MiXCR, run by TCRdb on the PCR reads, gives a single entry per CDR3 protein. Among about 580,000 distinct CDR3 sequences listed, more than 20% were seen once. The material was PBMCs, mostly from graft donor cells, obtained 360 days after TCRalphabeta/CD19-depleted stem cell transplant. These receptors all come from a boy younger than two who had a stem cell transplant for acute myeloid leukemia, so the T cells may come from the graft donor.

The chain links TRBV6-1 to TRBJ1-3; possible D gene TRBD1, 5 bases. V lost 3 bases and J lost 4, with 10 bases in between. Germline CDR1 reads MNHNS; CDR2 reads SASEGT. The CDR3 is 14 amino acids. The chain's CDR3 is CASSDQGEGNTIYF. In nucleotides, the CDR3 is TGTGCCAGCAGTGACCAGGGAGAAGGAAACACCATATATTTT.

V gene TRBV12-3 or TRBV12-4 combines with J gene TRBJ2-1, with D possibly being TRBD1 (6 bases). The CDR3 has 15 amino acids. Trimming stripped 6 bases from V and 4 bases from J, with 16 bases between. Here the CDR3 reads CASSFTGKPYNEQFF. The CDR3 nucleotides read TGTGCCAGCAGCTTTACAGGGAAGCCTTACAATGAGCAGTTCTTC.

In this sample, this clonotype turned up a few times. An end of the junction does not agree with germline; a read error may underlie this. The chain carries TRBV20-1 and TRBJ1-2; tentative D call: TRBD1 (6 bases). The germline V gene has CDR1 DFQATT and CDR2 SNEGSKA (reference sequence). This CDR3 comprises 14 residues. In nucleotides, the CDR3 is TGCAGTGCCAGAGACACAGGGCCGAACTATGGCTACACCTTC. This codes for CSARDTGPNYGYTF.

As DNA, the CDR3 is TGCGCCAGCAGCCAAGAGAGGAGGGGCACCTCCTACGAGCAGTACTTC. Its translation is CASSQERRGTSYEQYF. J is TRBJ2-7 and V is TRBV4-3; tentatively, D is TRBD2 (6 bases). Trimming took 0 bases from V and 0 from J, leaving 12 bases between them. Germline CDR1 is LGHNA and CDR2 is YSLEER. The CDR3 consists of 16 residues.

This clonotype appeared many times. This chain connects TRBV25-1 to TRBJ2-3, with TRBD1 as a possible D gene (6 bases). Trimming stripped 6 bases from V and 2 bases from J, with 15 bases between. Germline CDR1 and CDR2: MGHDK and SYGVNS. The CDR3 is made up of 15 amino acids. DNA of the CDR3: TGTGCCAGCAGAGGTGAGAGGGGGATCACAGATACGCAGTATTTT. Its translation: CASRGERGITDTQYF.

V and J are TRBV7-2 and TRBJ2-7, with 10 bases matching TRBD2. Per the germline V gene, CDR1 is SGHTA and CDR2 is FQGNSA. The CDR3 sequence is 15 residues long. V gave up 5 bases and J gave up 7 bases; unmatched junction bases: 11. This CDR3 is CASSRASGGSEEQYF. The DNA of the CDR3 is TGTGCCAGCAGCCGAGCTAGCGGGGGTAGTGAGGAGCAGTACTTC.

This clonotype showed up many times. The chain couples TRBV7-2 to TRBJ2-1; TRBD1 is a possible D gene (6 bases). This CDR3 contains 17 residues. V lost 8 bases and J lost 5, with 25 bases in between. CDR1 is SGHTA and CDR2 is FQGNSA in the germline V gene. The CDR3 bases are TGTGCCAGCCGCAGTTATCATTTCCGGGACAACGACAATGAGCAGTTCTTC. It yields the protein CASRSYHFRDNDNEQFF.

This clonotype was seen repeatedly, ten times or more. This rearrangement joins TRBV12-3 or TRBV12-4 to TRBJ1-4, with D unclear. With 7 bases removed from V and 9 bases from J, the gap between germline ends came to 21 bases. This CDR3 contains 15 residues. The CDR3 nucleotides read TGTGCCAGCACCCTCCCAATCAGGCGGTACAAAAAACTGTTTTTT. Its protein product is CASTLPIRRYKKLFF.

The gene calls are TRBV20-1 and TRBJ2-1, with 9 bases aligning to TRBD2. CDR1 DFQATT and CDR2 SNEGSKA come from the germline V gene (reference sequence). The trim removed 5 bases at V and 8 bases at J, leaving 10 bases unmatched. CDR3 length: 14 residues. The DNA for the CDR3 is TGCAGTGCTTTTGGACTAGCGACCTGGGATGAGCAGTTCTTC. It yields the protein CSAFGLATWDEQFF.

In its sample, this clonotype was seen a few times. The genes are TRBV12-3 or TRBV12-4 and TRBJ2-4, with D possibly matching TRBD2 (5 bases). This CDR3 spans 16 amino acids. V lost 5 bases and J 6 bases, leaving 20 bases between the germline ends. CDR3 in amino acids: CASSGGGSAYSNIQYF. In DNA form, the CDR3 reads TGTGCCAGCAGTGGCGGTGGGAGCGCTTACTCAAACATTCAGTACTTC.

This clonotype occurred many times. CDR3 DNA: TGTGCCAGCAGCTTAAATGGGGACGCCGCTTTCTTT. This codes for CASSLNGDAAFF. The rearrangement uses TRBV7-9 and TRBJ1-1, with D perhaps TRBD1 (5 bases). The germline V and J ends were trimmed by 2 bases and 11 bases, with 12 bases remaining between them. There are 12 residues in the CDR3. CDR1 is SEHNR and CDR2 is FQNEAQ in the germline V gene (reference sequence). The full variable domain, rest sourced from reference TRBV7-9 and TRBJ1-1, is DTGVSQNPRHKITKRGQNVTFRCDPISEHNRLYWYRQTLGQGPEFLTYFQNEAQLEKSRLLSDRFSAERPKGSFSTLEIQRTEQGDSAMYLCASSLNGDAAFFGQGTRLTVV.

The V gene is TRBV20-1, the J gene TRBJ2-1, with 10 bases that match TRBD2. CDR1 DFQATT and CDR2 SNEGSKA come from the germline V gene (reference sequence). V was clipped by 6 bases and J by 5 bases; unmatched bases: 7. This CDR3 is built from 14 residues. CDR3 DNA: TGCAGTGCGCGGAGCGGGGGGGCGAACAATGAGCAGTTCTTC. Residues: CSARSGGANNEQFF.

V is TRBV25-1 and J is TRBJ2-1; D remains unclear. The germline V and J ends were trimmed by 7 bases and 6 bases, with 19 bases remaining between them. The CDR3 is 15 amino acids. Germline CDR1 MGHDK, CDR2 SYGVNS. The CDR3 nucleotides are TGTGCCAGCAATCTCCCGACCAGGCCCCTCAATGAGCAGTTCTTC. Its protein product is CASNLPTRPLNEQFF.

Note on this clonotype: It is likely a read error, because the conserved phenylalanine at the end of the CDR3 is missing. The chain carries TRBV7-2 and TRBJ2-7; 11 bases line up with TRBD2. CDR3 length: 15 residues. Germline-derived CDR1 and CDR2 are SGHTA and FQGNSA. The CDR3 sequence: CASSLLAGGSNEQYY. The CDR3 bases are TGTGCCAGCAGCTTACTAGCGGGGGGCTCCAACGAGCAGTACTAC.

The rearrangement uses TRBV15 and TRBJ1-4; D not certain. This CDR3 has 12 residues. The V and J ends lost 4 bases and 10 bases respectively, with 10 bases between them. Per the germline V gene, CDR1 is LNHNV and CDR2 is YYDKDF (reference sequence). The CDR3 bases are TGTGCCACCAGCACCCGGGCCCCAAAACTGTTTTTT. Translated: CATSTRAPKLFF.

This clonotype appeared many times. This chain joins TRBV20-1 and TRBJ2-1; D perhaps matches TRBD2 (5 bases). Trimming pared 0 bases from V and 10 bases from J, leaving 7 bases between. The CDR3 consists of 11 residues. CDR1 and CDR2 from the germline V gene are DFQATT and SNEGSKA (reference sequence). The CDR3: CSARDGEEQFF. The CDR3 nucleotides read TGCAGTGCTAGAGATGGGGAGGAGCAGTTCTTC.

The V and J genes are TRBV27 and TRBJ2-1, with D perhaps matching TRBD2 (6 bases). Trimming removed 5 bases at V and 8 bases at J, with 22 bases between. The CDR3 length is 16 residues. The V gene's germline CDR1 is MNHEY and CDR2 SMNVEV (reference sequence). DNA of the CDR3: TGTGCCAGCAGTCCAAGGGACTTACCGGGCGGAGATGAGCAGTTCTTC. Amino acid sequence: CASSPRDLPGGDEQFF.

The J gene is TRBJ2-7, the V gene TRBV4-2; tentative D call: TRBD1 (5 bases). The CDR3 consists of 14 residues. Between the trimmed V and J ends, which lost 4 bases and 0 bases, there was a span of 10 bases. Germline V gene data show CDR1 as LGHNA and CDR2 as YNFKEQ. The CDR3 spells CASSLGASSYEQYF. For the CDR3, the DNA is TGTGCCAGCAGCCTTGGGGCGTCCTCCTACGAGCAGTACTTC.

This chain connects TRBV6-2 or TRBV6-3 to TRBJ2-1; 11 nucleotides match TRBD2. The CDR3 extends over 15 amino acids. Germline CDR1 and CDR2: MNHEY and SVGEGT. With V trimmed by 4 bases and J by 10 bases, 9 bases remained unmatched. This CDR3 reads CASSSIAGGVGEQFF. CDR3 sequence (DNA): TGTGCCAGCAGTTCAATAGCGGGGGGGGTGGGGGAGCAGTTCTTC.